The 3 T cell receptor beta chains presented below share a single source sample, sequenced in a study of regulatory T cells in long-lasting Graves disease. The TCR beta library used iRepertoire HTBI primers with Arm-PCR amplification of CDR3. TCRdb redid the calling of the multiplex PCR reads with MiXCR, one entry per CDR3 protein. The sample includes 380,000 or so distinct CDR3 sequences, about 16% of them seen just once. The time point was: newly diagnosed GD, antithyroid drugs for less than 3 months. PBMC RNA was the source of the TCR library. These records were also assigned to another study, of T cells in Graves' hyperthyroidism and ophthalmopathy.

The input for sequencing was peripheral blood mononuclear cells (PBMCs), taken at new diagnosis, from a patient treated with antithyroid drugs. The receptors stem from a woman between 18 and 30 years old with Graves disease.

This clonotype was observed a few times. The chain joins TRBV7-8 to TRBJ2-7; no firm D call. Trimming left V 4 bases short and J 6 bases short, with 22 bases between. The CDR3 sequence is 16 residues long. Germline lookup yields CDR1 SGHVS and CDR2 FQNEAQ. The CDR3 sequence: CASSSRRQVLSGEQYF. The CDR3 nucleotides read TGTGCCAGCAGCTCCCGGCGGCAGGTCCTTTCTGGCGAGCAGTACTTC.

This clonotype was found many times. The rearrangement uses TRBV9 and TRBJ1-2; 9 bases agree with TRBD1. The trim removed 4 bases at V and 1 base at J, leaving 5 bases unmatched. This CDR3 is built from 15 residues. Germline CDR1 and CDR2: SGDLS and YYNGEE. The CDR3 loop is CASSPGDRDNYGYTF. The CDR3 DNA reads TGTGCCAGCAGCCCCGGGGACAGGGATAACTATGGCTACACCTTC.

For this clonotype: It may be a read error: a sequence one base away is much more abundant. This chain uses TRBV24-1 with TRBJ2-2; TRBD1 aligns across 7 bases. The germline V gene encodes CDR1 KGHDR and CDR2 SFDVKD. This CDR3 contains 16 residues. DNA for the CDR3: TGTGCCACCAGTGACCAGGGGGATGTGTACACCGGGGAGCTGGTTTTT. The encoded protein is CATSDQGDVYTGELVF.